This T cell receptor beta chain was captured by sequencing in a study of post-analysis software for immune sequencing data. In the study overall: In terms of disease course, relapsing-remitting, secondary progressive and progressive-relapsing multiple sclerosis were included. Study-wide findings and caveats: Elevated frequency relative to controls characterized several TRBV segments in patients, TRBV5-6, TRBV5-1 and TRBV20-1 among them. Strong same-batch co-clustering of samples appeared with F measure clustering. Comparison with controls showed significantly lower normalized Chao1 diversity in multiple sclerosis patients.

To note about this clonotype: Its antigen is not identified.

Unique molecular identifiers were built into the TCR beta cDNA libraries. There were about 0.85 to 10 million T cells, and about half a million cDNA molecules came from them. TCRdb re-analysed the PCR reads in MiXCR, keeping a single row per CDR3 protein. Of around 710,000 distinct CDR3 sequences in the sample, 35% to 55% were seen once. The CDR3 extends over 13 amino acids. CDR1 and CDR2 (germline): SGHAT, FQNNGV. This receptor was obtained from a girl aged 5-17 years with multiple sclerosis. This chain uses TRBV11-2 with TRBJ2-5; D perhaps matches TRBD2 (5 bases). The J call could be wrong; TRBJ2-7 is a better fit for the DNA end. The specimen was blood. CDR3 protein: CASRDLRTSEQYF. CDR3 nucleotides: TGTGCCAGCAGGGACTTAAGAACCTCCGAGCAGTACTTC.